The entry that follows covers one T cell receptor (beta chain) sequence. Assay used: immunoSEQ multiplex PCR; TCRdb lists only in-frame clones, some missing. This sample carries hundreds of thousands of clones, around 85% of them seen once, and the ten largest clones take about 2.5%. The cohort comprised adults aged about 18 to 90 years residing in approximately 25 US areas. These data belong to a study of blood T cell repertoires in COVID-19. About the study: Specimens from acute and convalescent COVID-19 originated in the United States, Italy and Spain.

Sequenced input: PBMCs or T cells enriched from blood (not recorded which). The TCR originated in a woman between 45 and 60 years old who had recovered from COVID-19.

CDR3 DNA sequence: TGTGCCAGCTCACAGGACCTGCCAGGAGGGAATCAGCCCCAGCATTTT. Amino acids: CASSQDLPGGNQPQHF. The rearrangement uses TRBV18 and TRBJ1-5; no definite D call. Trimming took off 4 bases at V and 4 bases at J, with 17 bases between the two ends. The V gene's germline CDR1 is KGHSH and CDR2 LQKENI. The CDR3 has 16 amino acids. Looking up the rest from reference TRBV18 and TRBJ1-5 gives the full variable domain: NAGVMQNPRHLVRRRGQEARLRCSPMKGHSHVYWYRQLPEEGLKFMVYLQKENIIDESGMPKERFSAEFPKEGPSILRIQQVVRGDSAAYFCASSQDLPGGNQPQHFGDGTRLSIL.